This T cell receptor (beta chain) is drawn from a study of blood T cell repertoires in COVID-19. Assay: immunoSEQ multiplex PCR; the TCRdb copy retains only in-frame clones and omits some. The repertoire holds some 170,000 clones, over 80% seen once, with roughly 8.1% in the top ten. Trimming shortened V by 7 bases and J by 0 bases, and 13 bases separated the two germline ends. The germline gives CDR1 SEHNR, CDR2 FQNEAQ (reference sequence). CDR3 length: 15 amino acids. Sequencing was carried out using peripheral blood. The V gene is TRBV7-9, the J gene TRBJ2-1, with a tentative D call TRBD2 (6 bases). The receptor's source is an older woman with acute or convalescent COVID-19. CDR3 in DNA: TGTGCCAGCACCCCCGACGGGAGCTCCTACAATGAGCAGTTCTTC. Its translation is CASTPDGSSYNEQFF.